These T cell receptor beta chains were read from a single sample in a study of shared clonotypes between healthy human individuals. The assay was immunoSEQ multiplex PCR, and TCRdb's table has in-frame clones only and misses some. The sample gives 2 million to 2.5 million clones, approximately 90% of which show up once; around 0.35% is in the top ten. Sequencing was performed on naive CD4+ T cells from PBMCs. Receptor source: a young man in good health. Some clones in this sample may be carry-over from other donors' samples. The CDR3 runs from the conserved cysteine through the conserved F or W. D genes are given only for firm matches. Clone size, where shown, is once, few, many, or a class for clones that have expanded.

j_gene	abundance	d_gene	v_gene	CDR3nt	CDR3aa
TRBJ1-1	-	-	TRBV7-2	TGTGCCAGCAGCCTGGGGGCCATGAACACTGAAGCTTTCTTT	CASSLGAMNTEAFF
TRBJ2-1	once	TRBD1	TRBV7-2	TGTGCCAGCAGCACAGGACAGGGACTCTACAATGAGCAGTTCTTC	CASSTGQGLYNEQFF
TRBJ2-5	-	TRBD1	TRBV29-1	TGCAGCGCCGGGGCAGGGGGCGGTGGGGAGACCCAGTACTTC	CSAGAGGGGETQYF
TRBJ2-1	-	TRBD1	TRBV2	TGTGCCAGGGTCCGGGACAGGGGTTACAATGAGCAGTTCTTC	CARVRDRGYNEQFF
TRBJ2-7	few	-	TRBV5-1	TGCGCCAGCAGCCGAACACGAGTCCAAGGATACGAGCAGTACTTC	CASSRTRVQGYEQYF
TRBJ2-2	-	TRBD1	TRBV28	TGTGCCAGCAGTTCGACAGGGGAGAACACCGGGGAGCTGTTTTTT	CASSSTGENTGELFF
TRBJ1-4	-	-	TRBV2	TGTGCCAGCAGCGACACGACTCCCAATGAAAAACTGTTTTTT	CASSDTTPNEKLFF
TRBJ1-2	-	-	TRBV28	TGTGCCAGCAAAACGGGTAACTATGGCTACACCTTC	CASKTGNYGYTF
TRBJ1-4	once	-	TRBV6-5	TGTGCCAGCAGTTACTCCGGCGGAGGGACTAATGAAAAACTGTTTTTT	CASSYSGGGTNEKLFF
TRBJ1-2	-	TRBD1	TRBV6-1	TGTGCCAGCAGTACACAGGGACAGGGGGTTTATGGCTACACCTTC	CASSTQGQGVYGYTF
TRBJ1-1	-	-	TRBV12-5	TGTGCTAGTGGTTTGGTATCTTCGGGCACTGAAGCTTTCTTT	CASGLVSSGTEAFF
TRBJ2-5	-	-	TRBV4-1	TGCGCCAGCAGCCAAGCAGGGTTGGAGACCCAGTACTTC	CASSQAGLETQYF
TRBJ2-2	-	-	TRBV4-1	TGCGCCAGCAGCCAAGAGTACCCCAGGAACACCGGGGAGCTGTTTTTT	CASSQEYPRNTGELFF
TRBJ2-7	-	TRBD1	TRBV7-9	TGTGCCAGCAGCCGACTACCGGGACAGGATACCTACGAGCAGTACTTC	CASSRLPGQDTYEQYF
TRBJ2-1	-	-	TRBV30	TGTGCCTTGTCTAAGCTAGCAGTCTACAATGAGCAGTTCTTC	CALSKLAVYNEQFF
TRBJ2-1	few	TRBD1	TRBV10-1	TGCGCCAGCAGCCCCGGGACAGGGGGCTACAATGAGCAGTTCTTC	CASSPGTGGYNEQFF
TRBJ2-1	-	-	TRBV29-1	TGCAGCGTTGACAAGGGGAGAGCGGGCAATGAGCAGTTCTTC	CSVDKGRAGNEQFF
TRBJ1-3	-	-	TRBV6-1	TGTGCCAGCAGCCAGGGACGGAGCTCTGGAAACACCATATATTTT	CASSQGRSSGNTIYF
TRBJ1-1	-	-	TRBV28	TGTGCCAGCATTCCCTGGGTGACGAACACTGAAGCTTTCTTT	CASIPWVTNTEAFF
TRBJ1-3	few	TRBD1	TRBV5-1	TGCGCCAGCAGCCAGGGACAGGCTGGAAACACCATATATTTT	CASSQGQAGNTIYF
TRBJ1-5	once	TRBD1	TRBV5-6	TGTGCCAGCAGCTCAAACAGGGGCCAGCAGCCCCAGCATTTT	CASSSNRGQQPQHF
TRBJ2-3	-	TRBD2	TRBV9	TGTGCCAGCAGCGTAACCGGGACTAAGGGCCTATATACGCAGTATTTT	CASSVTGTKGLYTQYF
TRBJ2-3	-	TRBD1	TRBV28	TGTGCCAGCAGAATGACAGGGCCAACAGATACGCAGTATTTT	CASRMTGPTDTQYF
TRBJ2-7	-	TRBD2	TRBV5-1	TGCGCCAGCAGCTTGGGCGGGAGTCTCTACGAGCAGTACTTC	CASSLGGSLYEQYF
TRBJ1-5	-	-	TRBV29-1	TGCAGCGCAGGAGACAGAGATCAGCCCCAGCATTTT	CSAGDRDQPQHF
TRBJ1-4	-	-	TRBV28	TGTGCCAGCAGTTTATTAGGGACGGGAAATGAAAAACTGTTTTTT	CASSLLGTGNEKLFF
TRBJ1-1	-	-	TRBV25-1	TGTGCCAGCGGCTTAACAGGGAACACTGAAGCTTTCTTT	CASGLTGNTEAFF
TRBJ2-5	-	-	TRBV19	TGTGCCACTCGACTAGGGGGAGGAGAGACCCAGTACTTC	CATRLGGGETQYF
TRBJ1-3	-	-	TRBV7-6	TGTGCCAGCAGCTCCCGCGACCGGGAAGGAAACACCATATATTTT	CASSSRDREGNTIYF
TRBJ2-7	-	-	TRBV5-1	TGCGCCAGCAATCGTGGGCCCCTATACGAGCAGTACTTC	CASNRGPLYEQYF
TRBJ2-5	-	-	TRBV5-1	TGCGCCAGCAGCTTGGTCGGGACCCAAGAGACCCAGTACTTC	CASSLVGTQETQYF
TRBJ2-1	-	-	TRBV7-3	TGTGCCAGCAGCCCCGGGAGTGGATCCTACAATGAGCAGTTCTTC	CASSPGSGSYNEQFF
TRBJ1-1	-	-	TRBV5-1	TGCGCCAGCAGCTTCTTACAGATGAACACTGAAGCTTTCTTT	CASSFLQMNTEAFF
TRBJ2-2	-	TRBD2	TRBV4-3	TGCGCCAGCAGCCAATCTGGGACTAGCGGGATCGCGAACACCGGGGAGCTGTTTTTT	CASSQSGTSGIANTGELFF
TRBJ2-1	-	TRBD2	TRBV29-1	TGCAGCGTTGAAAGACTAGCGAGCTACAATGAGCAGTTCTTC	CSVERLASYNEQFF
TRBJ2-1	-	TRBD2	TRBV5-4	TGTGCCAGCAGCTCCCCGATACTAGCGGGAATAAATGAGCAGTTCTTC	CASSSPILAGINEQFF
TRBJ1-5	-	-	TRBV18	TGTGCCAGCTCCCGGGGGGTTGCTCAGCCCCAGCATTTT	CASSRGVAQPQHF
TRBJ1-2	-	-	TRBV18	TGTGCCAGCTCACCACGGACGGACTATGGCTACACCTTC	CASSPRTDYGYTF
TRBJ2-7	-	-	TRBV2	TGTGCCAGCACCATGCAAGGCGAGCAGTACTTC	CASTMQGEQYF
TRBJ2-3	once	-	TRBV27	TGTGCCAGCCAGAACGCCAGGTTGAGCACAGATACGCAGTATTTT	CASQNARLSTDTQYF
TRBJ1-2	-	-	TRBV30	TGTGCCTGGAGTAGGTGGGGGGGTGACTATGGCTACACCTTC	CAWSRWGGDYGYTF
TRBJ2-4	-	-	TRBV10-3	TGTGCCATCAGTGAGTCGGAGGGGTACATTCAGTACTTC	CAISESEGYIQYF
TRBJ2-7	once	TRBD2	TRBV28	TGTGCCAGCAGTTCCCCTCAACTAGCGATTTCTCGCGAGCAGTACTTC	CASSSPQLAISREQYF
TRBJ1-5	few	-	TRBV18	TGTGCCAGCTCACCACCGGGCACAGTGAATCAGCCCCAGCATTTT	CASSPPGTVNQPQHF
TRBJ2-7	-	TRBD2	TRBV7-8	TGTGCCAGCAGCCCTCCGGGTAGCGGGAGGGTGGGGGAGCAGTACTTC	CASSPPGSGRVGEQYF
TRBJ2-1	-	TRBD2	TRBV27	TGTGCCAGCAGTTTAAGGCCTTGGACTAGCGGCTCTTACAATGAGCAGTTCTTC	CASSLRPWTSGSYNEQFF
TRBJ1-4	once	-	TRBV18	TGTGCCAGCTCCCCAACGCCAGGACTGCTAACTAATGAAAAACTGTTTTTT	CASSPTPGLLTNEKLFF
TRBJ2-1	-	-	TRBV2	TGTGCCAGCAGTGGACCGCGGGCCTACAATGAGCAGTTCTTC	CASSGPRAYNEQFF
TRBJ2-7	-	TRBD1	TRBV5-1	TGCGCCAGCAGCTTGCCCCGGACAGGATCCTCCTACGAGCAGTACTTC	CASSLPRTGSSYEQYF
TRBJ1-4	-	-	TRBV5-1	TGCGCCAGCAGCCCCTTAGTGGGGGCGCCTAATGAAAAACTGTTTTTT	CASSPLVGAPNEKLFF
TRBJ2-5	once	-	TRBV6-1	TGTGCCAGCGCAAGGGCAGGGTCGGAGACCCAGTACTTC	CASARAGSETQYF
TRBJ1-3	-	-	TRBV27	TGTGCCAGCAGTTTTTCTTGGGGCTCTGGAAACACCATATATTTT	CASSFSWGSGNTIYF